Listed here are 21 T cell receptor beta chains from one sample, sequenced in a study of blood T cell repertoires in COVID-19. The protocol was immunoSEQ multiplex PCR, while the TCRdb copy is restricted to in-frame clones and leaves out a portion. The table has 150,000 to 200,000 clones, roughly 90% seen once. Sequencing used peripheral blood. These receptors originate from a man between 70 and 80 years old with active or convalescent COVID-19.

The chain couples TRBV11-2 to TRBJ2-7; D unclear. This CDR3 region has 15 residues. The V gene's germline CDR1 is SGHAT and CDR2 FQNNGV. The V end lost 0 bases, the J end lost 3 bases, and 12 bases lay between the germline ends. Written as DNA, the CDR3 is TGTGCCAGCAGCTTAGATTTCCCTAGTTTCTACGAGCAGTACTTC. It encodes CASSLDFPSFYEQYF. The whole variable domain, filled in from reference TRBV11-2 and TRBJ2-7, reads EAGVAQSPRYKIIEKRQSVAFWCNPISGHATLYWYQQILGQGPKLLIQFQNNGVVDDSQLPKDRFSAERLKGVDSTLKIQPAKLEDSAVYLCASSLDFPSFYEQYFGPGTRLTVT.

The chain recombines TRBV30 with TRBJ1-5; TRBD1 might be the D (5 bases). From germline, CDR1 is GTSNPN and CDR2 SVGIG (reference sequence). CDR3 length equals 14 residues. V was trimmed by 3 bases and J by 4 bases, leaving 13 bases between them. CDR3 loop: CAWSQGVGNQPQHF. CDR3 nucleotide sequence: TGTGCCTGGAGCCAAGGGGTGGGAAATCAGCCCCAGCATTTT.

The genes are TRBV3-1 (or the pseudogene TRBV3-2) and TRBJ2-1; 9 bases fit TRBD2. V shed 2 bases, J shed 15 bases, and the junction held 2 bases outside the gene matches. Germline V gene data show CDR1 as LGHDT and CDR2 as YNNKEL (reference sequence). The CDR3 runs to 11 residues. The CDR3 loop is CASSQLAGTFF. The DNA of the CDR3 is TGTGCCAGCAGCCAACTAGCGGGAACGTTCTTC.

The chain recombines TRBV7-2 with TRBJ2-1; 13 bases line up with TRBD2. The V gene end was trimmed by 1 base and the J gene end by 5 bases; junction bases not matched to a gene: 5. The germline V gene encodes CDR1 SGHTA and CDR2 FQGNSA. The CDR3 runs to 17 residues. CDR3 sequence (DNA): TGTGCCAGCAGCTTAGGGGGACTAGCGGGGCGGCACAATGAGCAGTTCTTC. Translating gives CASSLGGLAGRHNEQFF.

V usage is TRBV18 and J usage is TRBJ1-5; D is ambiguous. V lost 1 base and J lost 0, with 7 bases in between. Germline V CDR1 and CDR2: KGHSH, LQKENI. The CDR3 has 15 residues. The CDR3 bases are TGTGCCAGCTCACCACTACATACTAGCAATCAGCCCCAGCATTTT. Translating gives CASSPLHTSNQPQHF.

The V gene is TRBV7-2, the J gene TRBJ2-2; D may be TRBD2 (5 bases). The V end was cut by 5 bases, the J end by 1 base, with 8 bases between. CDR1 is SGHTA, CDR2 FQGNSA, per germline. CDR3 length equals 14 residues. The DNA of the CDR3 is TGTGCCAGCAGCCCTCGGGAGAACACCGGGGAGCTGTTTTTT. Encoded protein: CASSPRENTGELFF.

The CDR3 DNA is TGCGCCAGCAGCCAAGATCTTGGGCGGGATGGCGCTTTCTTT. Translating gives CASSQDLGRDGAFF. The V call is TRBV4-3, the J call TRBJ1-1; no definite D call. This CDR3 is built from 14 residues. V was clipped by 0 bases and J by 11 bases, with 16 bases between them. Germline CDR1 reads LGHNA; CDR2 reads YSLEER.

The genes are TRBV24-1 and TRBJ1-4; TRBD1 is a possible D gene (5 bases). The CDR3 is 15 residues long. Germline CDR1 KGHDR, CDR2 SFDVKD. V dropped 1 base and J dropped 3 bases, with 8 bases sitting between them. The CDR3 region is CATSDFGGPNEKLFF. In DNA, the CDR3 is TGTGCCACCAGTGATTTCGGGGGACCTAATGAAAAACTGTTTTTT.

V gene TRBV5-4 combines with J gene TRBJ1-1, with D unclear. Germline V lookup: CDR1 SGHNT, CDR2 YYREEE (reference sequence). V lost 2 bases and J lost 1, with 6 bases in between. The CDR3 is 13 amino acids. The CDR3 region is CASSFQSNTEAFF. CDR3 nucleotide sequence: TGTGCCAGCAGCTTTCAGTCGAACACTGAAGCTTTCTTT.

The DNA of the CDR3 is TGTGCCAGCAGTCCGGGATTTCATAGCAATCAGCCCCAGCATTTT. Amino acid sequence: CASSPGFHSNQPQHF. This chain connects TRBV6-2 or TRBV6-3 to TRBJ1-5; D gene ambiguous. V was clipped by 5 bases and J by 0 bases, with 11 bases between them. Germline V CDR1 and CDR2: MNHEY, SVGEGT. The CDR3 runs 15 residues.

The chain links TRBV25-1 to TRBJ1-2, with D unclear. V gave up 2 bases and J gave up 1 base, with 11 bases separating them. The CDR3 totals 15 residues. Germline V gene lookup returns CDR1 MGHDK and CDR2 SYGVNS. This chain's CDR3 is CASSEAGSLNYGYTF. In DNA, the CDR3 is TGTGCCAGCAGTGAAGCCGGGTCCCTTAACTATGGCTACACCTTC.

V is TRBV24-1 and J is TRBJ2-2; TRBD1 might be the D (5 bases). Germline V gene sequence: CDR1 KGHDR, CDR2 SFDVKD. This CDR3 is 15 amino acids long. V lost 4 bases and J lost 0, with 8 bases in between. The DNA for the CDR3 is TGTGCCACCAGTGACGACAGTACGAACACCGGGGAGCTGTTTTTT. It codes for CATSDDSTNTGELFF.

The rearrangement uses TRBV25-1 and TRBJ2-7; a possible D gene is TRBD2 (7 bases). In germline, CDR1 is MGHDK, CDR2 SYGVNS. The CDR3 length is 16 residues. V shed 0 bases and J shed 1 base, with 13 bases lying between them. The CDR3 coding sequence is TGTGCCAGCAGTGAATATAGGGGGGGACCATCCTACGAGCAGTACTTC. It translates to CASSEYRGGPSYEQYF.

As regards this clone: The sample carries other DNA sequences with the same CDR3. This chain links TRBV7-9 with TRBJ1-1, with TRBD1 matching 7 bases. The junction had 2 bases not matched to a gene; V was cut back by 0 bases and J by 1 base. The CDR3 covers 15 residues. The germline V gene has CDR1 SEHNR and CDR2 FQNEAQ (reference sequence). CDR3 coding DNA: TGTGCCAGCAGCTTAGCGGACAGGAAGAACACTGAAGCTTTCTTT. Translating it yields CASSLADRKNTEAFF.

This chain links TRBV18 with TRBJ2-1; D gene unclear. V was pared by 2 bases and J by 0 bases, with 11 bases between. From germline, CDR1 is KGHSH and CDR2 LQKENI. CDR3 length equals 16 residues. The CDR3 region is CASSPNRSPSYNEQFF. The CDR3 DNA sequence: TGTGCCAGCTCACCAAATAGGAGCCCCTCCTACAATGAGCAGTTCTTC.

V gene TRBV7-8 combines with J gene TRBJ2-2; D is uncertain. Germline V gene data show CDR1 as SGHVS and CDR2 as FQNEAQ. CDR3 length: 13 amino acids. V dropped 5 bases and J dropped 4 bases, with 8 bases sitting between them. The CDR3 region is CASSPPRTGELFF. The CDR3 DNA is TGTGCCAGCAGCCCCCCCCGCACCGGGGAGCTGTTTTTT.

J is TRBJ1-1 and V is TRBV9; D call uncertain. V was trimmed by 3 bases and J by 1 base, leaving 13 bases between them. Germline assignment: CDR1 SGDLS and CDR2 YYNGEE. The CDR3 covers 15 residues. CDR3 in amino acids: CASSARHVKNTEAFF. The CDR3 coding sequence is TGTGCCAGCAGCGCGAGACACGTCAAGAACACTGAAGCTTTCTTT.

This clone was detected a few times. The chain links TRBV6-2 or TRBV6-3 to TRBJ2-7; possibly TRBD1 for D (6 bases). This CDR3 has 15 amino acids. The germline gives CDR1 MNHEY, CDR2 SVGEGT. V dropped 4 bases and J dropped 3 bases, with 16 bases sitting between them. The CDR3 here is CASSLTGGGIYEQYF. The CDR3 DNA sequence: TGTGCCAGCAGTTTGACTGGGGGCGGTATCTACGAGCAGTACTTC.

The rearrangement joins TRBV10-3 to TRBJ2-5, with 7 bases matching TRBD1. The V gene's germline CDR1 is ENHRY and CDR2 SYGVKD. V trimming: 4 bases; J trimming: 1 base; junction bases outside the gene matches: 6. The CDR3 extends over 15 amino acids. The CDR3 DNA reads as TGTGCCATCAGTGCTACCGGGACAGCCCAAGAGACCCAGTACTTC. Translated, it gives CAISATGTAQETQYF.

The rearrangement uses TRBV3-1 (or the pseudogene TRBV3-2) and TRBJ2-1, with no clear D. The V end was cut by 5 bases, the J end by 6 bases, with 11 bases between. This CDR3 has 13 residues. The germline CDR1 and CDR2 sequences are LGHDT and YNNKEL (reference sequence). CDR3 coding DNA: TGTGCCAGCAGCGGCTTTTTTGGCAATGAGCAGTTCTTC. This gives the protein CASSGFFGNEQFF.

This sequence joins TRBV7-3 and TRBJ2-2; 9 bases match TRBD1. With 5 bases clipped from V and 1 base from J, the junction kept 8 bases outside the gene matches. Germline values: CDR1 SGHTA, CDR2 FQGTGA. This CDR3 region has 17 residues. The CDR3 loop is CASSRQGVILNTGELFF. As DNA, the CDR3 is TGTGCCAGCAGCCGACAGGGGGTGATACTGAACACCGGGGAGCTGTTTTTT.